This T cell receptor (beta chain) is from a study of cytomegalovirus exposure and HLA in healthy donors. The CDR3 has 18 amino acids. Germline CDR1 SSHAT, CDR2 FNYEAQ (reference sequence). Study-wide results and caveats: Cytomegalovirus-associated status was assigned to about 160 TCR beta chains. The authors later found HLA-associated TCR beta chains more clonally expanded than equally common others. In vitro testing confirmed a few CMV-associated chains as specific for CMV antigens.

This clone showed up just a few times. Its antigen is currently unknown. One junction end disagrees with the germline gene, perhaps due to a read error. 13 Jbeta primers and 60 Vbeta primers were used for the PCR. Authors' processing steps: Counted up in a later analysis, unique TCR beta chains came to about 80 million, with 9.5 million to 13 million shared. The protocol was immunoSEQ multiplex PCR, while the TCRdb copy is restricted to in-frame clones and leaves out a portion. That table gives V, J and clone size, and the DNA gave D and trimming. The sample holds around 140,000 clones, approximately 80% seen once.

Sequenced material: PBMCs. The sequence came from a male donor in good health and CMV-seronegative. This chain joins TRBV7-7 and TRBJ2-5; 16 bases align to TRBD2. CDR3 DNA: TGTGCTAGCAGCTCCTCAGTCCCGGGACTAGCGGGAGGGGAGACCCAGTACTTC. It translates to CASSSSVPGLAGGETQYF.